The entry that follows covers one T cell receptor (beta chain) sequence. This sample is drawn from a study of cytomegalovirus exposure and HLA in healthy donors. J lost 2 bases, V lost 5 bases, and 19 bases had no gene match. The CDR3 sequence is 19 residues long. Germline V gives CDR1 SEHNR, CDR2 FQNEAQ (reference sequence). With 60 Vbeta and 13 Jbeta primers, the PCR was carried out. Generated by immunoSEQ multiplex PCR, the TCRdb table keeps only in-frame clones and is missing some. The sample includes about 200,000 clones, about 85% seen only once; the top ten take around 0.38%. The chain carries TRBV7-9 and TRBJ2-7; 9 bases line up with TRBD1. The TCR was taken from a male donor in good health and CMV-seropositive. The specimen was PBMCs. Here the CDR3 DNA reads TGTGCCAGCAGCCTCGCACAGGGGGCGGACCCCCGGTTAACCTACGAGCAGTACTTC. It codes for CASSLAQGADPRLTYEQYF.